The next 32 T cell receptor beta chains were all read from a single sample in a study of Tregs in tolerant kidney transplant recipients (dated by TCRdb to between 2017 and 2020). Library creation used the immunoSEQ multiplex PCR assay. Here the immuneACCESS table is served through TCRdb, limited to in-frame sequences with V and J called. Missing clones are a known gap in these copies; in checked studies unresolved V genes cover under half, and the rest lacks a known reason. The sample has 90,000 or so clones on record, 93% of them singletons. The ten largest make up 1.6% of the sample. The transplants used related donors with nonmyeloablative bone marrow transplantation, and mixed chimerism in the human trials was transient. The sequenced sample was CD4+ T cells from blood (PBMCs), obtained 12 months after the transplant. These receptors originate from a human patient who received a combined kidney and bone marrow transplant. Some T cells may originate with the graft donor following a transplant.

The rearrangement links TRBV19 to TRBJ2-2; 7 positions match TRBD2. Germline CDR1 reads LNHDA; CDR2 reads SQIVND (reference sequence). V lost 3 bases, J lost 1 base, and 5 bases stayed unmatched. The CDR3 loop spans 16 amino acids. The DNA of the CDR3 is TGTGCCAGTAGTATTCGCGGGAGACTGAACACCGGGGAGCTGTTTTTT. Encoded protein: CASSIRGRLNTGELFF.

This chain links TRBV4-1 with TRBJ2-5; maybe TRBD2 (5 bases). The J call is doubtful: the DNA matches TRBJ2-7 better. CDR3 size: 16 residues. Germline loops: CDR1 MGHRA, CDR2 YSYEKL. CDR3 nucleotide sequence: TGCGCCAGCAGCCAAGATTGGCTAGCACGCTCCTACGAGCAGTACTTC. Amino acids: CASSQDWLARSYEQYF.

This chain uses TRBV30 with TRBJ1-4, with D uncertain. The CDR3 extends over 16 amino acids. Germline V lookup: CDR1 GTSNPN, CDR2 SVGIG (reference sequence). V was cut by 2 bases and J by 5 bases, with 18 bases left in between. The CDR3 region has the DNA TGTGCCTGGAGTCGTAACTACGGGAGCTTAAATGAAAAACTGTTTTTT. It translates to CAWSRNYGSLNEKLFF.

This sequence joins TRBV30 and TRBJ1-2; 9 bases are shared with TRBD1. CDR1 is GTSNPN, CDR2 SVGIG, per germline (reference sequence). J gave up 6 bases and V 3 bases, and 5 bases lay outside the gene matches. This CDR3 is built from 13 residues. The CDR3 here is CAWRVTGGNGYTF. CDR3 bases: TGTGCCTGGAGGGTGACAGGGGGGAATGGCTACACCTTC.

The V gene is TRBV7-9, the J gene TRBJ1-2; TRBD1 might be the D (5 bases). The germline V gene has CDR1 SEHNR and CDR2 FQNEAQ (reference sequence). The ends were cut back, 6 bases at V and 3 bases at J, with 17 bases in the middle. The CDR3 length is 15 residues. CDR3 amino acids: CASREWDLPYYGYTF. In DNA, the CDR3 is TGTGCCAGCAGGGAATGGGACTTACCCTACTATGGCTACACCTTC.

The chain's CDR3 is CASSTGYNQPQHF. The CDR3, as DNA: TGTGCCAGTAGTACAGGGTACAATCAGCCCCAGCATTTT. The V call is TRBV19, the J call TRBJ1-5, with D perhaps TRBD1 (5 bases). Germline V lookup: CDR1 LNHDA, CDR2 SQIVND (reference sequence). Deletions cut 4 bases from V and 3 bases from J, with 7 bases between. This CDR3 has 13 amino acids.

This CDR3 reads CASSLEQRTLTNEQFF. The DNA for the CDR3 is TGTGCCAGCAGCTTAGAACAGCGGACCCTTACAAATGAGCAGTTCTTC. This chain uses TRBV7-6 with TRBJ2-1; D possibly corresponds to TRBD2 (5 bases). CDR1 and CDR2 (germline): SGHVS, FNYEAQ. The CDR3 contains 16 residues. The V and J ends lost 1 base and 7 bases respectively, with 17 bases between them.

The chain carries TRBV19 and TRBJ2-6, with 8 bases aligning to TRBD1. The V gene's germline CDR1 is LNHDA and CDR2 SQIVND (reference sequence). V lost 4 bases to trimming and J lost 0 bases; unmatched junction nucleotides: 8. The CDR3 has 18 amino acids. The CDR3 bases are TGTGCCAGTAGTAACCCCGGGACAGGACTCTCTGGGGCCAACGTCCTGACTTTC. As protein: CASSNPGTGLSGANVLTF. The full variable domain, in which reference TRBV19 and TRBJ2-6 provide the parts outside the CDR3, is DGGITQSPKYLFRKEGQNVTLSCEQNLNHDAMYWYRQDPGQGLRLIYYSQIVNDFQKGDIAEGYSVSREKKESFPLTVTSAQKNPTAFYLCASSNPGTGLSGANVLTFGAGSRLTVL.

The chain combines TRBV6-1 with TRBJ2-7, with D possibly matching TRBD1 (5 bases). Germline loops: CDR1 MNHNS, CDR2 SASEGT. CDR3 size: 16 residues. The V end lost 1 base, the J end lost 9 bases, and 22 bases lay between the germline ends. The CDR3 protein is CASSEGGTGSFTTQYF. CDR3 sequence (DNA): TGTGCCAGCAGTGAAGGGGGTACAGGTTCATTTACGACGCAGTACTTC.

The J gene is TRBJ2-5, the V gene TRBV2, with 10 bases aligning to TRBD2. The V and J ends lost 3 bases and 4 bases, in that order; junction bases with no gene match: 8. The germline gives CDR1 SNHLY, CDR2 FYNNEI. The CDR3 is 16 residues long. The CDR3 nucleotides are TGTGCCAGCAGTGATCTAGGAGCGGGGGGGCGAGAGACCCAGTACTTC. It specifies CASSDLGAGGRETQYF.

The chain combines TRBV7-2 with TRBJ2-1, with 12 bases lining up with TRBD2. Germline loops: CDR1 SGHTA, CDR2 FQGNSA. V dropped 5 bases and J dropped 4; count of bases not matched to a gene: 12. CDR3 length: 18 amino acids. The CDR3 DNA reads TGTGCCAGCAGCCATTGGACTAGCGGGAAGGGTTTGTACAATGAGCAGTTCTTC. Translated, it gives CASSHWTSGKGLYNEQFF. Combining the CDR3 with reference TRBV7-2 and TRBJ2-1 gives the whole variable domain GAGVSQSPSNKVTEKGKDVELRCDPISGHTALYWYRQSLGQGLEFLIYFQGNSAPDKSGLPSDRFSAERTGGSVSTLTIQRTQQEDSAVYLCASSHWTSGKGLYNEQFFGPGTRLTVL.

The chain carries TRBV6-1 and TRBJ1-4, with D maybe TRBD1 (6 bases). V lost 6 bases to trimming and J lost 6 bases, with 17 bases between them. Per germline, CDR1 MNHNS and CDR2 SASEGT. The CDR3 extends over 15 amino acids. The CDR3 here is CASRGYTGIDEKLFF. For the CDR3, the DNA is TGTGCCAGCAGGGGTTATACAGGGATCGATGAAAAACTGTTTTTT.

The chain is built from TRBV20-1 and TRBJ2-5; no reliable D call. Between the trimmed V and J ends, which lost 0 bases and 5 bases, there was a span of 4 bases. This CDR3 has 11 amino acids. Germline CDR1 DFQATT, CDR2 SNEGSKA (reference sequence). CDR3 coding DNA: TGCAGTGCTAGAGATTCGGAGACCCAGTACTTC. It specifies CSARDSETQYF.

The chain links TRBV2 to TRBJ2-5, with a possible D match to TRBD1 (6 bases). The ends were cut back, 7 bases at V and 3 bases at J, with 15 bases in the middle. The CDR3 runs to 14 residues. Germline V lookup: CDR1 SNHLY, CDR2 FYNNEI. CDR3 region: CASKGWTAKETQYF. For the CDR3, the DNA is TGTGCCAGCAAGGGTTGGACAGCGAAAGAGACCCAGTACTTC.

This clone was observed a single time. V usage is TRBV15 and J usage is TRBJ2-7; D ambiguous. The CDR3 covers 13 residues. The V end lost 0 bases, the J end lost 3 bases, and 6 bases lay between the germline ends. Germline CDR1 reads LNHNV; CDR2 reads YYDKDF (reference sequence). The DNA for the CDR3 is TGTGCCACCAGCAGAGATCGGAGCTACGAGCAGTACTTC. Translating it yields CATSRDRSYEQYF.

The V call is TRBV5-4, the J call TRBJ2-7, with 11 positions matching TRBD2. The J segment lost 5 bases and the V segment lost 4 bases, leaving 8 bases of the junction unmatched. The CDR3 is 15 residues long. Germline assignment: CDR1 SGHNT and CDR2 YYREEE (reference sequence). The CDR3 here is CASSVAGGRYNEQYF. The CDR3 DNA reads TGTGCCAGCAGCGTAGCGGGAGGGAGGTATAACGAGCAGTACTTC.

This chain connects TRBV18 to TRBJ1-1; no firm D call. The CDR3 loop spans 13 amino acids. The germline V and J ends were trimmed by 1 base and 5 bases, with 8 bases remaining between them. In germline, CDR1 is KGHSH, CDR2 LQKENI. For the CDR3, the DNA is TGTGCCAGCTCACCACATCAGATAACTGAAGCTTTCTTT. It codes for CASSPHQITEAFF.

V gene TRBV11-2 combines with J gene TRBJ2-1; 11 positions match TRBD2. Germline V gene data show CDR1 as SGHAT and CDR2 as FQNNGV. The CDR3 runs to 18 residues. V lost 2 bases and J lost 7; bases outside the gene matches: 13. CDR3 in amino acids: CASSLIAGGPSRTNEQFF. The CDR3 DNA reads as TGTGCCAGCAGCTTAATAGCGGGAGGGCCCTCGCGAACAAATGAGCAGTTCTTC.

The chain has TRBV7-2 and TRBJ2-1, with D hard to call. Between the trimmed V and J ends, which lost 5 bases and 0 bases, there was a span of 8 bases. This CDR3 has 14 residues. CDR1 is SGHTA and CDR2 is FQGNSA in the germline V gene. The CDR3 DNA is TGTGCCAGCAGCCCCCACAGCTCCTACAATGAGCAGTTCTTC. This gives the protein CASSPHSSYNEQFF.

The J gene is TRBJ2-1, the V gene TRBV2; D gene uncertain. The CDR3 is 13 residues long. Germline CDR1 and CDR2: SNHLY and FYNNEI. Trimming pared 3 bases from V and 12 bases from J, leaving 15 bases between. In nucleotides, the CDR3 is TGTGCCAGCAGTGAGCCCCTCGCGGTACTGCAGTTCTTC. This codes for CASSEPLAVLQFF.

The chain recombines TRBV9 with TRBJ2-2, with 8 bases fitting TRBD2. Unmatched junction bases numbered 5, after V lost 1 base and J lost 0 bases. The CDR3 is made up of 17 amino acids. Germline lookup yields CDR1 SGDLS and CDR2 YYNGEE. CDR3 amino acids: CASSVRLREANTGELFF. The DNA of the CDR3 is TGTGCCAGCAGCGTAAGATTGCGGGAGGCGAACACCGGGGAGCTGTTTTTT.

The chain is built from TRBV9 and TRBJ1-2, with D maybe TRBD1 (6 bases). This CDR3 region has 13 residues. The germline gives CDR1 SGDLS, CDR2 YYNGEE. The V and J ends lost 4 bases and 5 bases respectively, with 12 bases between them. CDR3 residues: CASSRETGYGYTF. Written as DNA, the CDR3 is TGTGCCAGCAGCAGAGAAACAGGGTATGGCTACACCTTC.

The rearrangement uses TRBV2 and TRBJ2-5; D possibly corresponds to TRBD2 (5 bases). This CDR3 is built from 14 residues. The V gene lost 5 bases and the J gene lost 5 bases, with 15 bases spanning the gap. Germline loops: CDR1 SNHLY, CDR2 FYNNEI. The CDR3 reads CASSSRTGWETQYF. CDR3 nucleotide sequence: TGTGCCAGCAGTTCTAGGACTGGTTGGGAGACCCAGTACTTC.

J is TRBJ1-5 and V is TRBV10-1; 12 bases fit TRBD1. Germline lookup yields CDR1 WNHNN and CDR2 SYGVQD (reference sequence). With V trimmed by 10 bases and J by 2 bases, 15 bases remained unmatched. The CDR3 is 18 residues long. The CDR3 DNA sequence: TGCGCCACCCTCGCGGGACAGGGGGCCCTTAAGGGCAATCAGCCCCAGCATTTT. Its translation is CATLAGQGALKGNQPQHF.

The chain couples TRBV4-3 to TRBJ2-1, with 10 bases matching TRBD2. CDR3 length equals 21 residues. The germline V gene encodes CDR1 LGHNA and CDR2 YSLEER. The V gene end was trimmed by 1 base and the J gene end by 4 bases; junction bases not matched to a gene: 19. CDR3 DNA: TGCGCCAGCAGCCAAGGGGGGGGCCCCCCTAGCGGGGGCCTATATTACAATGAGCAGTTCTTC. Encoded protein: CASSQGGGPPSGGLYYNEQFF.

The chain uses TRBV9 and TRBJ2-2; a weak D match, TRBD2 (5 bases). The CDR3 sequence is 15 residues long. Germline CDR1 is SGDLS and CDR2 is YYNGEE. Trimming pared 0 bases from V and 5 bases from J, leaving 11 bases between. CDR3 coding DNA: TGTGCCAGCAGCGTAGCGGACTTGGCGACCGGGGAGCTGTTTTTT. This encodes CASSVADLATGELFF.

This sequence joins TRBV30 and TRBJ1-4; D gene uncertain. V shed 8 bases and J shed 4 bases, with 14 bases lying between them. This CDR3 has 13 amino acids. CDR1 is GTSNPN, CDR2 SVGIG, per germline (reference sequence). CDR3 bases: TGTGCCGGTAGTCCAAGCGTTAATGAAAAACTGTTTTTT. Translation: CAGSPSVNEKLFF.

The V and J genes are TRBV5-1 and TRBJ2-7; TRBD1 matches at 10 bases. Per germline, CDR1 SGHRS and CDR2 YFSETQ. The CDR3 consists of 14 residues. The V segment lost 4 bases and the J segment 6 bases; nucleotides outside the gene matches: 7. In DNA form, the CDR3 reads TGCGCCAGCAGCAGGCAGGGACAGGGGTCCGAGCAGTACTTC. Protein product: CASSRQGQGSEQYF.

The chain recombines TRBV9 with TRBJ1-4, with 9 bases lining up with TRBD1. Per germline, CDR1 SGDLS and CDR2 YYNGEE. V lost 1 base to trimming and J lost 5 bases; unmatched junction nucleotides: 3. This CDR3 is built from 15 residues. CDR3 DNA: TGTGCCAGCAGCGTACGGGGACAGGGAAATGAAAAACTGTTTTTT. Its translation is CASSVRGQGNEKLFF. Full variable domain (rest looked up from reference TRBV9 and TRBJ1-4): DSGVTQTPKHLITATGQRVTLRCSPRSGDLSVYWYQQSLDQGLQFLIQYYNGEERAKGNILERFSAQQFPDLHSELNLSSLELGDSALYFCASSVRGQGNEKLFFGSGTQLSVL.

This chain uses TRBV14 with TRBJ2-5, with a possible D match to TRBD2 (6 bases). The germline V and J ends were trimmed by 5 bases and 5 bases, with 18 bases remaining between them. The CDR3 sequence is 15 residues long. From germline, CDR1 is SGHDN and CDR2 FVKESK. The CDR3 loop is CASSVVSGVRETQYF. Here the CDR3 DNA reads TGTGCCAGCAGCGTCGTATCGGGAGTCCGGGAGACCCAGTACTTC.

This clone was recorded once. The junction departs from germline at one end; a sequencing error may be responsible. Within the sample, other DNA sequences also encode this same CDR3. The J gene is TRBJ1-6, the V gene TRBV18; a weak D match, TRBD1 (6 bases). This CDR3 is built from 14 residues. CDR1 is KGHSH, CDR2 LQKENI, per germline. In DNA form, the CDR3 reads TGTGCCAGCTCACCAGCAGGGGCGAATTCCCCCCTCCACTTT. Protein sequence: CASSPAGANSPLHF.

This rearrangement joins TRBV27 to TRBJ2-5; 10 bases map to TRBD2. Unmatched junction bases numbered 16, after V lost 4 bases and J lost 5 bases. The CDR3 totals 18 residues. In germline, CDR1 is MNHEY, CDR2 SMNVEV (reference sequence). The chain's CDR3 is CASSSSRLLAGYVETQYF. The CDR3 DNA sequence: TGTGCCAGCAGTTCCAGTCGCTTACTAGCGGGATATGTGGAGACCCAGTACTTC.